The entry that follows covers one TCR beta chain sequence. Unmatched junction bases numbered 10, after V lost 8 bases and J lost 4 bases. Germline V gene data show CDR1 as KGHSH and CDR2 as LQKENI. The CDR3 loop spans 15 amino acids. The data were taken from a study of blood T cell repertoires in COVID-19. Study overall: The study drew acute and convalescent COVID-19 samples from the United States, Italy and Spain.

As processed by the authors: Amplification of reference gene primers was used by the study to estimate nucleated cell counts. TCRdb's copy holds only in-frame clones and misses some; the assay was immunoSEQ multiplex PCR. V, J and clone size were drawn from that table, and D and trimming were deduced from the DNA. The table shows tens of thousands of clones, with 70% to 90% occurring only once. The sample taken for sequencing was peripheral blood. The sequence derives from a man aged 80 or over in a cohort sampled during active COVID-19. The V gene is TRBV18, the J gene TRBJ1-1; TRBD1 matches 10 bases. CDR3 region: CASQGTGDVGTEAFF. CDR3 bases: TGTGCCAGCCAAGGGACAGGGGATGTAGGCACTGAAGCTTTCTTT.